Presented here are 23 T cell receptor beta chains from one specimen sequenced in a study of OX40 agonist ivuxolimab in advanced cancers. Assay: immunoSEQ multiplex PCR; the TCRdb copy retains only in-frame clones and omits some. The sample lists nearly 50,000 clones, roughly 84% occurring once. The input for sequencing was CD4+ or CD8+ T cells sorted from blood, taken in a trial of the OX40 agonist ivuxolimab. All receptors come from an adult with an advanced solid tumor such as melanoma, head and neck, liver or kidney cancer.

The gene calls are TRBV2 and TRBJ2-5, with TRBD2 as a possible D gene (5 bases). Trimming removed 6 bases at V and 5 bases at J, with 19 bases between. Germline V gene data show CDR1 as SNHLY and CDR2 as FYNNEI. The CDR3 has 15 amino acids. The CDR3 loop reads CASSEGGPTGETQYF. CDR3 DNA: TGTGCCAGCAGCGAGGGCGGCCCGACGGGCGAGACCCAGTACTTC. Together with reference TRBV2 and TRBJ2-5, the CDR3 gives the full variable domain: EPEVTQTPSHQVTQMGQEVILRCVPISNHLYFYWYRQILGQKVEFLVSFYNNEISEKSEIFDDQFSVERPDGSNFTLKIRSTKLEDSAMYFCASSEGGPTGETQYFGPGTRLLVL.

The chain recombines TRBV28 with TRBJ2-2; 7 nucleotides line up with TRBD2. V lost 7 bases, J lost 3 bases, and 5 bases stayed unmatched. Germline CDR1 and CDR2: MDHEN and SYDVKM. This CDR3 has 14 residues. Here the CDR3 reads CASNWGGHTGELFF. The CDR3 region has the DNA TGTGCCAGCAACTGGGGGGGTCACACCGGGGAGCTGTTTTTT. The complete variable domain, with remaining parts taken from reference TRBV28 and TRBJ2-2, reads DVKVTQSSRYLVKRTGEKVFLECVQDMDHENMFWYRQDPGLGLRLIYFSYDVKMKEKGDIPEGYSVSREKKERFSLILESASTNQTSMYLCASNWGGHTGELFFGEGSRLTVL.

The chain recombines TRBV5-1 with TRBJ2-1; no reliable D call. The V gene's germline CDR1 is SGHRS and CDR2 YFSETQ. The CDR3 has 15 residues. Trimming pared 9 bases from V and 7 bases from J, leaving 23 bases between. CDR3: CATTVGPRRGNEQFF. The CDR3 DNA reads TGCGCCACCACGGTTGGGCCCCGACGCGGTAATGAGCAGTTCTTC.

The gene calls are TRBV10-3 and TRBJ2-2; D not resolved. Trimming removed 4 bases at V and 1 base at J, with 10 bases between. Germline V CDR1 and CDR2: ENHRY, SYGVKD. This CDR3 region has 15 residues. CDR3 residues: CAISGGRGNTGELFF. The CDR3 DNA is TGTGCCATCAGTGGGGGTAGAGGGAACACCGGGGAGCTGTTTTTT.

J is TRBJ1-2 and V is TRBV7-8, with D uncertain. CDR3 length equals 14 residues. Germline loops: CDR1 SGHVS, CDR2 FQNEAQ. V lost 5 bases, J lost 0 bases, and 10 bases lay in between. CDR3 loop: CASSASTPNYGYTF. The DNA for the CDR3 is TGTGCCAGCAGCGCCTCGACACCTAACTATGGCTACACCTTC.

A single count supports this clone. The genes are TRBV7-9 and TRBJ2-6, with unresolved D. The CDR3 runs to 15 residues. CDR1 is SEHNR, CDR2 FQNEAQ, per germline (reference sequence). V lost 0 bases and J lost 4, with 7 bases in between. The CDR3 region has the DNA TGTGCCAGCAGCTTAGCGGGGAAAGGGGCCAACGTCCTGACTTTC. The encoded protein is CASSLAGKGANVLTF.

The V and J genes are TRBV5-1 and TRBJ2-2; D possibly uses TRBD1 or TRBD2 (6 bases each). Trimming removed 1 base at V and 5 bases at J, with 12 bases between. The CDR3 sequence is 15 residues long. Germline lookup yields CDR1 SGHRS and CDR2 YFSETQ. In DNA, the CDR3 is TGCGCCAGCAGCTTGAGGGGGGCGTGGACCGGGGAGCTGTTTTTT. It encodes CASSLRGAWTGELFF.

CDR3 loop: CAWRGRDRGNEKLFF. As DNA, the CDR3 is TGTGCCTGGAGAGGGAGGGACAGAGGTAATGAAAAACTGTTTTTT. The chain couples TRBV30 to TRBJ1-4; TRBD1 agrees at 7 bases. This CDR3 region has 15 residues. Germline V gene lookup returns CDR1 GTSNPN and CDR2 SVGIG (reference sequence). Trimming cost V 3 bases and J 4 bases; bases outside gene matches: 8.

V usage is TRBV7-8 and J usage is TRBJ2-5; D uncertain. The germline V gene has CDR1 SGHVS and CDR2 FQNEAQ. This CDR3 is built from 14 residues. Trimming cost V 1 base and J 1 base, with 7 bases left between them. The CDR3 protein is CASSLESLQETQYF. CDR3 DNA: TGTGCCAGCAGCTTAGAATCACTCCAAGAGACCCAGTACTTC.

This clone turned up a few times. V is TRBV5-4 and J is TRBJ1-2; a weak D match, TRBD1 (5 bases). CDR3 size: 15 residues. Germline V CDR1 and CDR2: SGHNT, YYREEE (reference sequence). Trimming took off 0 bases at V and 7 bases at J, with 16 bases between the two ends. In DNA form, the CDR3 reads TGTGCCAGCAGCTTGGTGAACAGCGCTCAGGGTGGCTACACCTTC. This codes for CASSLVNSAQGGYTF.

This clone appeared a single time. The chain links TRBV7-6 to TRBJ2-3; tentative D call: TRBD1 (5 bases). Trimming took 5 bases from V and 10 from J, leaving 25 bases between them. Germline loops: CDR1 SGHVS, CDR2 FNYEAQ. This CDR3 spans 16 amino acids. The DNA for the CDR3 is TGTGCCAGCAGCCCTGGGGCTATCCAGTTCCCAAGGGCGCAGTATTTT. Its translation: CASSPGAIQFPRAQYF. The complete variable domain, with remaining parts taken from reference TRBV7-6 and TRBJ2-3, reads GAGVSQSPRYKVTKRGQDVALRCDPISGHVSLYWYRQALGQGPEFLTYFNYEAQQDKSGLPNDRFSAERPEGSISTLTIQRTEQRDSAMYRCASSPGAIQFPRAQYFGPGTRLTVL.

The rearrangement joins TRBV7-2 to TRBJ1-3, with TRBD1 identical over 8 bases. Germline trimming cut 0 bases from V and 5 bases from J; bases unmatched to any gene: 9. CDR1 is SGHTA and CDR2 is FQGNSA in the germline V gene. The CDR3 is 17 residues long. The CDR3 nucleotides are TGTGCCAGCAGCTTAGCGGGCGGATACAGGGGGAGAAACACCATATATTTT. Translation: CASSLAGGYRGRNTIYF.

The rearrangement links TRBV30 to TRBJ2-7; the D gene is possibly TRBD1 (5 bases). The ends were cut back, 1 base at V and 0 bases at J, with 13 bases in the middle. CDR3 length: 15 residues. Germline assignment: CDR1 GTSNPN and CDR2 SVGIG (reference sequence). CDR3 DNA: TGTGCCTGGAGTGCGAGGACATTAGTCTCCTACGAGCAGTACTTC. It codes for CAWSARTLVSYEQYF.

A few counts support this clone. The chain links TRBV7-6 to TRBJ1-3; no reliable D call. CDR1 is SGHVS and CDR2 is FNYEAQ in the germline V gene. This CDR3 region has 14 residues. Deletions cut 0 bases from V and 4 bases from J, with 7 bases between. This chain's CDR3 is CASSLALGGNTIYF. DNA of the CDR3: TGTGCCAGCAGCTTAGCGCTGGGAGGAAACACCATATATTTT.

The rearrangement joins TRBV7-6 to TRBJ2-1, with D possibly matching TRBD1 (5 bases). The CDR3 totals 16 residues. Trimming took off 1 base at V and 4 bases at J, with 14 bases between the two ends. The V gene's germline CDR1 is SGHVS and CDR2 FNYEAQ. The CDR3 nucleotides read TGTGCCAGCAGCTTAGATATTCAGGGCATTTACAATGAGCAGTTCTTC. It is translated as CASSLDIQGIYNEQFF.

This clone was picked up a small number of times. This chain joins TRBV6-1 and TRBJ2-2; D is possibly TRBD1 (5 bases). The V gene's germline CDR1 is MNHNS and CDR2 SASEGT. The CDR3 is 18 residues long. Trimming took off 0 bases at V and 6 bases at J, with 20 bases between the two ends. The CDR3 DNA follows: TGTGCCAGCAGTGAAGCGTGGCAGGGTCGTAAAAAGCCCGGGGAGCTGTTTTTT. Translating it yields CASSEAWQGRKKPGELFF.

The chain links TRBV5-1 to TRBJ1-1; maybe TRBD1 (5 bases). Trimming shortened V by 1 base and J by 5 bases, and 12 bases separated the two germline ends. Germline V gene lookup returns CDR1 SGHRS and CDR2 YFSETQ. The CDR3 spans 14 residues. CDR3 residues: CASSLRRGATEAFF. The CDR3 nucleotides are TGCGCCAGCAGCTTGCGGCGGGGCGCAACTGAAGCTTTCTTT.

The gene calls are TRBV30 and TRBJ1-1; no clear D gene. The germline V gene encodes CDR1 GTSNPN and CDR2 SVGIG (reference sequence). The CDR3 is made up of 15 amino acids. V gave up 4 bases and J gave up 0 bases, with 15 bases separating them. DNA of the CDR3: TGTGCCTGGATTCGCTATCCAAACTTGAACACTGAAGCTTTCTTT. This gives the protein CAWIRYPNLNTEAFF. Based on the CDR3 plus reference TRBV30 and TRBJ1-1, the full variable domain is SQTIHQWPATLVQPVGSPLSLECTVEGTSNPNLYWYRQAAGRGLQLLFYSVGIGQISSEVPQNLSASRPQDRQFILSSKKLLLSDSGFYLCAWIRYPNLNTEAFFGQGTRLTVV.

The chain recombines TRBV9 with TRBJ2-5, with 16 bases fitting TRBD2. The DNA end favors TRBJ2-7, so the J call may be wrong. Germline V lookup: CDR1 SGDLS, CDR2 YYNGEE. The CDR3 is 16 residues long. The CDR3 reads CASSLGLAGGFYEQYF. The CDR3, as DNA: TGTGCCAGCAGCTTGGGACTAGCGGGAGGGTTTTACGAGCAGTACTTC.

This clone was picked up a small number of times. The V call is TRBV5-1, the J call TRBJ2-2, with 12 bases aligning to TRBD1. Germline lookup yields CDR1 SGHRS and CDR2 YFSETQ. The junction had 11 bases not matched to a gene; V was cut back by 7 bases and J by 4 bases. This CDR3 has 17 residues. The CDR3 coding sequence is TGCGCCAGCTCCGGGACAGGGGGCCTACGAGGCACCGGGGAGCTGTTTTTT. It encodes CASSGTGGLRGTGELFF.

This clone was recorded a few times. The chain couples TRBV25-1 to TRBJ2-2; 11 positions match TRBD2. Germline V CDR1 and CDR2: MGHDK, SYGVNS. The CDR3 spans 17 residues. V was pared by 8 bases and J by 3 bases, with 11 bases of the junction left unmatched. The CDR3 region is CASDTIAGGQDTGELFF. For the CDR3, the DNA is TGTGCCAGCGATACTATAGCGGGAGGGCAAGACACCGGGGAGCTGTTTTTT.

This rearrangement joins TRBV7-2 to TRBJ2-1; weak D call: TRBD2 (6 bases). Trimming pared 3 bases from V and 5 bases from J, leaving 14 bases between. CDR3 length equals 15 residues. Germline CDR1 reads SGHTA; CDR2 reads FQGNSA. Here the CDR3 reads CASSLGGNKNNEQFF. The CDR3, as DNA: TGTGCCAGCAGCTTGGGCGGGAATAAGAACAATGAGCAGTTCTTC.

The chain employs TRBV6-5 and TRBJ2-1, with TRBD1 identical over 8 bases. V lost 10 bases, J lost 4 bases, and 9 bases stayed unmatched. The CDR3 runs to 14 residues. Germline assignment: CDR1 MNHEY and CDR2 SVGAGI. This CDR3 is CATGPQGAYNEQFF. The CDR3, as DNA: TGTGCCACCGGGCCCCAGGGGGCATACAATGAGCAGTTCTTC.